A selection of T cell receptor beta chains follows, all from one sample in a study of blood T cell repertoires in COVID-19. Assay used: immunoSEQ multiplex PCR; TCRdb lists only in-frame clones, some missing. Here the sample spans 150,000 to 200,000 clones, 94% being singletons. Sequenced material: peripheral blood. These receptors were collected from a man aged 25-45 years with COVID-19, enrolled during active disease. Each CDR3 is given with its conserved first and last residue. The D gene is left open where the match is weak. Clone size is not always given. Where it is, it says once, few, many or a class for expanded clones.

NA	TRBJ1-1	NA	TRBV6-6	TGTGCCAGCAGTTACGGGGGCGGGAACACTGAAGCTTTCTTT	CASSYGGGNTEAFF
NA	TRBJ1-5	NA	TRBV15	TGTGCCACCAGCAGAGGCGGAATCAATCAGCCCCAGCATTTT	CATSRGGINQPQHF
once	TRBJ2-3	NA	TRBV29-1	TGCAGCGTTGAAGGAGAGGAGGGAGATACGCAGTATTTT	CSVEGEEGDTQYF
NA	TRBJ1-3	TRBD1	TRBV30	TGTGCCTGGAGTGTACAGGGGGACACCATATATTTT	CAWSVQGDTIYF
NA	TRBJ1-1	NA	TRBV15	TGTGCCACCAGCAGGTGGGGGGAGATGAACACTGAAGCTTTCTTT	CATSRWGEMNTEAFF
NA	TRBJ1-3	NA	TRBV6-5	TGTGCCAGCACCGCGGCCGGAGGCTCTGGAAACACCATATATTTT	CASTAAGGSGNTIYF
NA	TRBJ2-1	NA	TRBV7-2	TGTGCCAGCAGCTTGGTGGGGGGGCCCTATGAGCAGTTCTTC	CASSLVGGPYEQFF
once	TRBJ1-5	NA	TRBV6-4	TGTGCCAGCACCTCGGGGGATAGCAATCAGCCCCAGCATTTT	CASTSGDSNQPQHF
NA	TRBJ1-1	NA	TRBV6-5	TGTGCCAGCAGTTACGATGGGAGGGCGAACACTGAAGCTTTCTTT	CASSYDGRANTEAFF
NA	TRBJ1-5	NA	TRBV6-5	TGTGCCAGCAGTTACTCGTCAGGGGAAGAGGGTCAGCCCCAGCATTTT	CASSYSSGEEGQPQHF
once	TRBJ1-1	NA	TRBV2	TGTGCCAGCTTCCCGGACATCAACACTGAAGCTTTCTTT	CASFPDINTEAFF
NA	TRBJ1-6	NA	TRBV5-6	TGTGCCAGCAGCTTGCTGTCGGAGAATTCACCCCTCCACTTT	CASSLLSENSPLHF